These T cell receptor beta chains were read from a single sample in a study of regulatory T cells in long-lasting Graves disease. Each CDR3 protein is one row after TCRdb ran MiXCR on the multiplex PCR reads. The data show about 290,000 distinct CDR3 sequences, with more than 20% seen just once and around 50% held by the top ten. Sequenced material: peripheral blood mononuclear cells (PBMCs), taken when the disease was refractory, from a patient treated with antithyroid drugs. These receptors all come from a female donor with Graves disease. The CDR3 runs from the conserved cysteine through the conserved F or W. D genes are given only for firm matches.

TRBV7-2 TRBD2 CASSIAGEQYF
TRBV6-5 - CASSYSREGQPQHF
TRBV6-1 - CARENYSNQPQHF
TRBV5-1 TRBD1 CASSSARSTGGQETQYF
TRBV28 - CASSSPGSGANVLTF
TRBV4-1 - CASSQAPNSPGYTF
TRBV2 TRBD1 CASSLVAGGMNTEAFF
TRBV6-2/TRBV6-3 - CASSYSQGNAEAFF
TRBV20-1 - CSAPDWGYHGYTF
TRBV6-2/TRBV6-3 - CASSSDGRNQPQHF
TRBV19 TRBD1 CASSIDRDRGLSLDGELFF
TRBV11-2 - CASRPPGGETQYF
TRBV12-3/TRBV12-4 TRBD2 CASTLAGGPHEQYF
TRBV12-3/TRBV12-4 - CASSTQNYGYTF
TRBV6-1 - CASGSTRQGSPLHF
TRBV6-2/TRBV6-3 - CASSWSVGEQPQHF
TRBV5-4 - CASSLGGQNQETQYF
TRBV7-2 - CASSLQSGPIYNEQFF
TRBV28 TRBD1 CASSLRDRSTDTQYF
TRBV7-2 - CASSSGAAFEKLFF
TRBV20-1 TRBD2 CSATKGTSGNPFETQYF
TRBV7-9 - CASSWADGQETQYF
TRBV28 TRBD1 CASSPNDRVSNEQFF
TRBV3-1 - CASSQDGGRGYTF
TRBV30 TRBD2 CAWSVPVLADNEQFF
TRBV7-2 TRBD1 CASSEPGQAYEQYF
TRBV28 - CASSLWGGGNEQYF
TRBV7-2 TRBD2 CASAFLGGREQFF
TRBV19 - CASRPGTAEKLFF
TRBV10-3 TRBD2 CAIRTSGGTGELFF
TRBV11-2 - CASSPDSTGELFF
TRBV12-3/TRBV12-4 - CASGPENTEAFF
TRBV15 TRBD1 CATSRDEGQGLRNTGELFF
TRBV5-1 - CASSQQGYTGELFF
TRBV20-1 TRBD1 CSASPTTGADYEQYF
TRBV9 - CASSTPPEDSYGYTF
TRBV28 TRBD2 CASRTSGTQETQYF
TRBV28 TRBD1 CASSPWTGGRGNTIYF
TRBV10-3 TRBD2 CAIAGTSGSSVTQYF
TRBV9 TRBD1 CASSVEGATGNTIYF
TRBV28 - CASSPRQGINQPQHF
TRBV6-5 TRBD1 CASSSTGQGNGGEQFF
TRBV19 - CATGRETQYF
TRBV2 TRBD1 CASRLDRGGDQPQHF
TRBV29-1 - CSVEAQGHTEAFF
TRBV7-9 - CASSLTGNGCTF
TRBV11-2 - CASSLARESYEQYF
TRBV6-1 - CASSEEGLSNYGYTF
TRBV7-8 - CASSLIGDGYTF
TRBV20-1 - CSARSEHYEQYF
TRBV28 - CASSLPRPIYNEQFF